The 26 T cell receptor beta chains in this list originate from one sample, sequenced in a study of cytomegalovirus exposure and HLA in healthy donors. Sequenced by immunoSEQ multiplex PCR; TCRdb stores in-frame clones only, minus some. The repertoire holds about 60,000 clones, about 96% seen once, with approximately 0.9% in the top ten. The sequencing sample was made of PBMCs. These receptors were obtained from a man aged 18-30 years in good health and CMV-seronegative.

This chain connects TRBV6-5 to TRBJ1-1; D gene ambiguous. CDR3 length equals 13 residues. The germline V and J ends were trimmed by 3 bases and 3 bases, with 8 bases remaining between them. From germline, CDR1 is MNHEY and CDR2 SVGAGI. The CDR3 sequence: CASSYLPDTEAFF. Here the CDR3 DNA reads TGTGCCAGCAGTTATCTTCCCGACACTGAAGCTTTCTTT.

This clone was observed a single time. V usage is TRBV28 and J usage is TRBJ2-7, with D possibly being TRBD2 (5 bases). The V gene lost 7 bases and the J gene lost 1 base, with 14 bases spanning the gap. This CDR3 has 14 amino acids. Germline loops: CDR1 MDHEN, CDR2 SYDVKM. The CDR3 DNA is TGTGCCAGCACCCGCACGGGATCATCCTACGAGCAGTACTTC. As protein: CASTRTGSSYEQYF.

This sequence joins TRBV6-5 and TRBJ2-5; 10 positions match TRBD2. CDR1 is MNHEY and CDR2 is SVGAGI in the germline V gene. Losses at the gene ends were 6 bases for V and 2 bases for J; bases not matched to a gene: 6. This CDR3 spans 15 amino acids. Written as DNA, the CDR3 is TGTGCCAGCAGCAGGACTAGCGGAAATCAAGAGACCCAGTACTTC. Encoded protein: CASSRTSGNQETQYF.

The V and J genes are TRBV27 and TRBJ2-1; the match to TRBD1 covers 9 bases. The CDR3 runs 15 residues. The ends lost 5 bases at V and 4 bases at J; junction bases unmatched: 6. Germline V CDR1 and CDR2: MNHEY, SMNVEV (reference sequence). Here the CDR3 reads CASSPRQGVYNEQFF. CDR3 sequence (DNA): TGTGCCAGCAGTCCACGACAGGGGGTATACAATGAGCAGTTCTTC.

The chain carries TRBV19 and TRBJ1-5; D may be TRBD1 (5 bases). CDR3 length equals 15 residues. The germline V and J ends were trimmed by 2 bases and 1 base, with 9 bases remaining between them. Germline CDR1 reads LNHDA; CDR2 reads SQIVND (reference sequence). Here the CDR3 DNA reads TGTGCCAGTAGTATATGGGGCCCAAGCAATCAGCCCCAGCATTTT. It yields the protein CASSIWGPSNQPQHF. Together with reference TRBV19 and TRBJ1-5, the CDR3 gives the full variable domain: DGGITQSPKYLFRKEGQNVTLSCEQNLNHDAMYWYRQDPGQGLRLIYYSQIVNDFQKGDIAEGYSVSREKKESFPLTVTSAQKNPTAFYLCASSIWGPSNQPQHFGDGTRLSIL.

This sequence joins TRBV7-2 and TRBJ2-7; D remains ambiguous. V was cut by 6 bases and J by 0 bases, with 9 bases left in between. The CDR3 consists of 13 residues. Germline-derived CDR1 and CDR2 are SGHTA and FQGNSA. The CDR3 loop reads CASRSDNSYEQYF. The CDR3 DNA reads TGTGCCAGCAGATCTGACAACTCCTACGAGCAGTACTTC.

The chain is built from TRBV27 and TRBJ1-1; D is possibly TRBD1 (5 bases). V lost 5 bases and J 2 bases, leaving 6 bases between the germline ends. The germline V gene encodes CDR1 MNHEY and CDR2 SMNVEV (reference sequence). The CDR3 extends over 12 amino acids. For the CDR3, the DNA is TGTGCCAGCAGTAGGGGTAACACTGAAGCTTTCTTT. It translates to CASSRGNTEAFF.

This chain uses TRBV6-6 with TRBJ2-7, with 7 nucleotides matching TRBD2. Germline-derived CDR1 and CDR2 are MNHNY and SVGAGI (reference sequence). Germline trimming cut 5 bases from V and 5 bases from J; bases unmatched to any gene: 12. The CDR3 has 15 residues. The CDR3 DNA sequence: TGTGCCAGCAGTGCAAGTTTCGGCGGGAGCAACGAGCAGTACTTC. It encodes CASSASFGGSNEQYF.

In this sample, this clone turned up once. In DNA, the CDR3 is TGTGCCTGGAGTGTACTTGCAGGGGATAATGAAAAACTGTTTTTT. It encodes CAWSVLAGDNEKLFF. The chain links TRBV30 to TRBJ1-4; tentatively, D is TRBD1 (6 bases). V shed 0 bases and J shed 4 bases, with 12 bases lying between them. Per the germline V gene, CDR1 is GTSNPN and CDR2 is SVGIG (reference sequence). This CDR3 spans 15 amino acids.

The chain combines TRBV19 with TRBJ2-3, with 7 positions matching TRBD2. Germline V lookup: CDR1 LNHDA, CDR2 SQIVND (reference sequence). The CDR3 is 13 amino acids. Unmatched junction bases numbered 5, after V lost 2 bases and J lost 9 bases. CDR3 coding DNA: TGTGCCAGTAGTATACTAGCGGTTGACACGCAGTATTTT. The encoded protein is CASSILAVDTQYF.

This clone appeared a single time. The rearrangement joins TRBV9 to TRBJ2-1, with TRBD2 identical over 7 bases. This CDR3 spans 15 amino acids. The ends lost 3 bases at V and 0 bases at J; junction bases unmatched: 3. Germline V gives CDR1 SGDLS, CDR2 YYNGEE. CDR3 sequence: CASSGGSPSYNEQFF. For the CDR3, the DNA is TGTGCCAGCAGCGGCGGGAGCCCCTCCTACAATGAGCAGTTCTTC.

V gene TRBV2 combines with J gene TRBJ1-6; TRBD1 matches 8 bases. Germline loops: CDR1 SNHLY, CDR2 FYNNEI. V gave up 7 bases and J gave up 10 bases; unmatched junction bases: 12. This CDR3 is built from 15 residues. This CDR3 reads CASTDRGLTASPLHF. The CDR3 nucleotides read TGTGCCAGCACCGACAGGGGACTTACGGCATCACCCCTCCACTTT.

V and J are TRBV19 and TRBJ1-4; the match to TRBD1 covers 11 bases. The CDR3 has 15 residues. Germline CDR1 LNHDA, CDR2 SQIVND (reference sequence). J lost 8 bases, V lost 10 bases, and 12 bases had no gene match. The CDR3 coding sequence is TGTGCCACTAACGCCGCCGGGACAGGGGGAGAAAAACTGTTTTTT. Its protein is CATNAAGTGGEKLFF. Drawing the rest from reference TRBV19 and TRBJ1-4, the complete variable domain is DGGITQSPKYLFRKEGQNVTLSCEQNLNHDAMYWYRQDPGQGLRLIYYSQIVNDFQKGDIAEGYSVSREKKESFPLTVTSAQKNPTAFYLCATNAAGTGGEKLFFGSGTQLSVL.

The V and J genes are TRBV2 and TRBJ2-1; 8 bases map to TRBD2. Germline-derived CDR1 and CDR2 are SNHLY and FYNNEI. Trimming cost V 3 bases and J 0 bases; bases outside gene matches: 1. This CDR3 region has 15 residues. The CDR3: CASSESGSSYNEQFF. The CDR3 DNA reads TGTGCCAGCAGTGAGAGCGGGAGCTCCTACAATGAGCAGTTCTTC.

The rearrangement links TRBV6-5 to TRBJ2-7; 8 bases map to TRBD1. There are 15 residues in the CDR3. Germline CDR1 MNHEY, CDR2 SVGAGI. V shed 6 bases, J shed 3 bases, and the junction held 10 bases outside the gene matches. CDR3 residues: CASRQTGAKNYEQYF. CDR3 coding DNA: TGTGCCAGCAGGCAGACAGGGGCGAAGAACTACGAGCAGTACTTC.

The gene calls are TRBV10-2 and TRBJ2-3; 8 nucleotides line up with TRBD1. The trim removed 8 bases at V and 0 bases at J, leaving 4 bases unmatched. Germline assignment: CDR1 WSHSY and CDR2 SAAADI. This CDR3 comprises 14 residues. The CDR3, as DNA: TGCGCCAGCTGGCAGGGGGCTAGCACAGATACGCAGTATTTT. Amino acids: CASWQGASTDTQYF.

This chain's CDR3 is CASSLVRVEETNYGYTF. The CDR3 nucleotides are TGTGCCAGCAGCTTGGTTAGGGTGGAGGAAACCAACTATGGCTACACCTTC. V and J are TRBV5-6 and TRBJ1-2; D is undetermined. Per germline, CDR1 SGHDT and CDR2 YYEEEE. There are 17 residues in the CDR3. The ends were cut back, 0 bases at V and 2 bases at J, with 17 bases in the middle.

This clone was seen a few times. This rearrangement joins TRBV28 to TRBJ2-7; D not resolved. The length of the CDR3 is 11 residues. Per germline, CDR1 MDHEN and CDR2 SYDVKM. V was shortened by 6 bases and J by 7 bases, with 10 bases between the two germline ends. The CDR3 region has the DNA TGTGCCAGCAGCTCCTCGAGGGAGCAGTACTTC. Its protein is CASSSSREQYF. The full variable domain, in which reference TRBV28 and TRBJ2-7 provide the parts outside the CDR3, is DVKVTQSSRYLVKRTGEKVFLECVQDMDHENMFWYRQDPGLGLRLIYFSYDVKMKEKGDIPEGYSVSREKKERFSLILESASTNQTSMYLCASSSSREQYFGPGTRLTVT.

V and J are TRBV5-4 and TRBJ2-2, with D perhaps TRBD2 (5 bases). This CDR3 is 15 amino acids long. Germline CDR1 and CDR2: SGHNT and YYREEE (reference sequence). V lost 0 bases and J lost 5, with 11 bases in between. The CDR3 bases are TGTGCCAGCAGCTTGGTAGGGCCGGGAACCGGGGAGCTGTTTTTT. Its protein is CASSLVGPGTGELFF.

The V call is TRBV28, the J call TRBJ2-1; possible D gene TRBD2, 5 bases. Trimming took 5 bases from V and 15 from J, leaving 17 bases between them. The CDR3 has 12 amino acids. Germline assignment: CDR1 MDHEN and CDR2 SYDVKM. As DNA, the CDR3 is TGTGCCAGCAGTCCCCGGTCCCTGGGAGTGTTCTTC. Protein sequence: CASSPRSLGVFF.

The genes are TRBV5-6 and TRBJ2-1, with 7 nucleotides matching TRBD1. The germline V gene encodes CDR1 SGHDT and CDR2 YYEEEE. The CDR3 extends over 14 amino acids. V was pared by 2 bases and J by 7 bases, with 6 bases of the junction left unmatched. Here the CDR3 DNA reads TGTGCCAGCAGCTTATTGACAGGGCGGAATGAGCAGTTCTTC. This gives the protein CASSLLTGRNEQFF.

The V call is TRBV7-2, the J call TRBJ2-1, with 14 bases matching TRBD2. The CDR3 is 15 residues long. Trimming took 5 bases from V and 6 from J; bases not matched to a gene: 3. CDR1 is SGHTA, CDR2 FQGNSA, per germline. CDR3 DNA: TGTGCCAGCAGCCCCGGGACTAGCGGGAGCAATGAGCAGTTCTTC. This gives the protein CASSPGTSGSNEQFF.

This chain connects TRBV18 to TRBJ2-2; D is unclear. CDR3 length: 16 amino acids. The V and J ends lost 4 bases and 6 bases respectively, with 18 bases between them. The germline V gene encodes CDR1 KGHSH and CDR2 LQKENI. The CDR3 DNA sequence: TGTGCCAGCTCACTCATCCCGGGTCGCAGACCCGGGGAGCTGTTTTTT. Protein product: CASSLIPGRRPGELFF. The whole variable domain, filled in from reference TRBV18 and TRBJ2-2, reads NAGVMQNPRHLVRRRGQEARLRCSPMKGHSHVYWYRQLPEEGLKFMVYLQKENIIDESGMPKERFSAEFPKEGPSILRIQQVVRGDSAAYFCASSLIPGRRPGELFFGEGSRLTVL.

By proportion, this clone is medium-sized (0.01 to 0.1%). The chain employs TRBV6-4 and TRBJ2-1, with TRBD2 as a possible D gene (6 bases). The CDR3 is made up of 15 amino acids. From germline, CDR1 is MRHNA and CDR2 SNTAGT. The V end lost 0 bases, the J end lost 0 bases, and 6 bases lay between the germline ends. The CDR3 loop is CASSDSSGSYNEQFF. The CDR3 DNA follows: TGTGCCAGCAGTGACTCTAGCGGCTCCTACAATGAGCAGTTCTTC.

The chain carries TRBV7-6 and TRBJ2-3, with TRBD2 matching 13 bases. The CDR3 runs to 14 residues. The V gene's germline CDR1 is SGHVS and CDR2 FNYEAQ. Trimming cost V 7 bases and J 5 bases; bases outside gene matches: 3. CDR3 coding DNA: TGTGCCAGCAAACTAGCGGGAGGGGTAGATACGCAGTATTTT. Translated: CASKLAGGVDTQYF. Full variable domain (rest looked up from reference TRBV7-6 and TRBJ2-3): GAGVSQSPRYKVTKRGQDVALRCDPISGHVSLYWYRQALGQGPEFLTYFNYEAQQDKSGLPNDRFSAERPEGSISTLTIQRTEQRDSAMYRCASKLAGGVDTQYFGPGTRLTVL.

CDR3: CASTELVASGTETQYF. The DNA for the CDR3 is TGTGCCAGCACCGAATTGGTGGCTAGCGGGACAGAGACCCAGTACTTC. This chain uses TRBV7-8 with TRBJ2-5; 9 positions agree with TRBD2. The CDR3 consists of 16 residues. Germline values: CDR1 SGHVS, CDR2 FQNEAQ. The J segment lost 4 bases and the V segment lost 7 bases, leaving 13 bases of the junction unmatched.